This record covers a single T cell receptor beta chain. No antigen is known for it. These data belong to a study of CXCR3-negative and CXCR3-positive naive CD8 T cells. Across the study: Overall TRB read output was approximately 150 million, and each library contained about 1.5 +/- 0.3 million reads.

The CDR3 has 14 amino acids. Looked up from germline, CDR1 is MGHRA and CDR2 is YSYEKL. Broader study findings: Diversity was high in both naive subsets and much lower in memory cells.

5' RACE with UMI labels generated the TRB cDNA libraries. TCRdb reworked the 5' RACE reads into one entry per CDR3 protein, no DNA. The sample has around 140,000 distinct CDR3 sequences, and its top ten clones hold around 0.5%. Triplicate sorts of 290,000 or so cells per CD8+ subset. By phenotype, naive CD8+ T cells were CD45RO-CCR7+CD27+CD95-. The chain uses TRBV4-1 and TRBJ2-7; the TCRdb call, TRBD2, lacks DNA for checking. Sequences were obtained from naive CXCR3- CD8+ T cells from blood. The sample's subset: CD45RO-CCR7+CD27+CD95- naive CD8+ T cells lacking CXCR3 (TNR3-). The sequence was obtained from a human donor in good health. Some clones in this sample may be carry-over from other donors' samples. CDR3 residues: CASSQIAGPYEQYF.